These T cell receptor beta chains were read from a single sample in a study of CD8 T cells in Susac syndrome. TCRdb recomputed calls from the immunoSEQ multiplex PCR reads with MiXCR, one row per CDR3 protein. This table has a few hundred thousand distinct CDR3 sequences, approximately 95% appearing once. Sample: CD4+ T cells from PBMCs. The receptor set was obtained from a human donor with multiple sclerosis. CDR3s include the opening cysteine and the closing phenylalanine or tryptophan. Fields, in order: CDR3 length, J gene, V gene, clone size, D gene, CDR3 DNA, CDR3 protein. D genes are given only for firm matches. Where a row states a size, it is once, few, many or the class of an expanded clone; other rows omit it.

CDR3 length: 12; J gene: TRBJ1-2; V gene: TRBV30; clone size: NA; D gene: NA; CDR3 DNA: TGTGCCTGGAACCAGGCTAACTATGGCTACACCTTC; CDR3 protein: CAWNQANYGYTF
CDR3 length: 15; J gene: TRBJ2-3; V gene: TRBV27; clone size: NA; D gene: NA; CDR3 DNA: TGTGCCAGCAGTCCCCAAATTCGATTCACAGATACGCAGTATTTT; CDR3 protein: CASSPQIRFTDTQYF
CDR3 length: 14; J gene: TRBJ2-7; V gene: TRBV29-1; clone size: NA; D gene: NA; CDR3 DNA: TGCAGCGTGGCCATGGGCCGGCGGGACTACGAGCAGTACTTC; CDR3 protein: CSVAMGRRDYEQYF
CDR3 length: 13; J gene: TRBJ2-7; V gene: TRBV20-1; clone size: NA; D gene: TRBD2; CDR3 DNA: TGCAGTGCTACACCGGGACTAGTAACCGAGCAGTACTTC; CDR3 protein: CSATPGLVTEQYF
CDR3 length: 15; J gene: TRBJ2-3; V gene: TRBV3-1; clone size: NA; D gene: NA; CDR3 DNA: TGTGCCAGCAGCCACGGTCTTTACCCCACAGATACGCAGTATTTT; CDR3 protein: CASSHGLYPTDTQYF
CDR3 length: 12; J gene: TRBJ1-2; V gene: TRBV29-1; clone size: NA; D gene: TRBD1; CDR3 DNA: TGCAGCGGTTCTGACAGGGGATATGGCTACACCTTC; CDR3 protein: CSGSDRGYGYTF
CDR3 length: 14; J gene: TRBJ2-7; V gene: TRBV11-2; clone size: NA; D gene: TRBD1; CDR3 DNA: TGTGCCAGCAGCCCCGGGACAGGGGATGACGAGCAGTACTTC; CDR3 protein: CASSPGTGDDEQYF
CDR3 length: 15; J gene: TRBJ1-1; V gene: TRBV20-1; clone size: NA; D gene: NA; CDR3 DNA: TGCAGTGCTAGAGATCGCCTTCTGGCTAACACTGAAGCTTTCTTT; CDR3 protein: CSARDRLLANTEAFF
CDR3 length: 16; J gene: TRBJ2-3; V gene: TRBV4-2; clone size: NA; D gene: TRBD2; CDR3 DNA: TGTGCCAGCAGCCAAGAGGCTAGCGGGGCCTGGGATACGCAGTATTTT; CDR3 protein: CASSQEASGAWDTQYF
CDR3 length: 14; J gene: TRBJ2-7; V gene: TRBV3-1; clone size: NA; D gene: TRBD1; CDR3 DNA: TGTGCCAGCAGCCGGACAGGACCCTTGGGGGAGCAGTACTTC; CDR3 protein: CASSRTGPLGEQYF
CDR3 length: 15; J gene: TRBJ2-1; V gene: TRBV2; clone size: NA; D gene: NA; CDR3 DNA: TGTGCCAGGCACCGGGAAACAAGCCCCAACAATGAGCAGTTCTTC; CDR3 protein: CARHRETSPNNEQFF
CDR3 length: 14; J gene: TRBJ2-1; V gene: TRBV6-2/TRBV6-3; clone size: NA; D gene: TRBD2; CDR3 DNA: TGTGCCAGCAGGACTAGCGGGGGGGCCCATGAGCAGTTCTTC; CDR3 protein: CASRTSGGAHEQFF
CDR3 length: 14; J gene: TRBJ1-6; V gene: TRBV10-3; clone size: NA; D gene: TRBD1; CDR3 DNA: TGTGCCATCAGCCGGACAGGGTCGGATTCACCCCTCCACTTT; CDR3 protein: CAISRTGSDSPLHF
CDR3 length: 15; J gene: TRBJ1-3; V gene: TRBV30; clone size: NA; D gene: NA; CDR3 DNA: TGTGCCTGGACCGAGGGTACAGTTGGTGGAGACACCATATATTTT; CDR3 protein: CAWTEGTVGGDTIYF
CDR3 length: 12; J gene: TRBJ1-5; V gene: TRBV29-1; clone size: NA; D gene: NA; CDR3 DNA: TGCAGCGGGGGAGGCCCAAATCAGCCCCAGCATTTT; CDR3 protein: CSGGGPNQPQHF
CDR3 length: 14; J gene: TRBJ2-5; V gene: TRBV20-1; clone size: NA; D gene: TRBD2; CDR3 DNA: TGCAGTGCTAACCTAGCGGGGGGTCGAGAGACCCAGTACTTC; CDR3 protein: CSANLAGGRETQYF
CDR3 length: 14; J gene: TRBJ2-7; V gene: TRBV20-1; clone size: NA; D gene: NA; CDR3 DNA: TGCAGTGCTAGCTATCGGGGAAGGAGCAACGAGCAGTACTTC; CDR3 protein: CSASYRGRSNEQYF
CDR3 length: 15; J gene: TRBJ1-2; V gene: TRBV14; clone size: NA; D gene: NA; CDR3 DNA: TGTGCCAGCAGCCAAGCAGGAGCTTCCACCCATGGCTACACCTTC; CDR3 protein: CASSQAGASTHGYTF
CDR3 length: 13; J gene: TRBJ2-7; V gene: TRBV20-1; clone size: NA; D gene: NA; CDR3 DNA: TGCAGTGCCGCTGGGTGGCAGACCTACGAGCAGTACTTC; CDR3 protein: CSAAGWQTYEQYF
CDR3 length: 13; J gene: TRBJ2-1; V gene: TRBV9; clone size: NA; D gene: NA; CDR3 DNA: TGTGCCAGCAGCGTAGATCCGGCAGGTGAGCAGTTCTTC; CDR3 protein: CASSVDPAGEQFF
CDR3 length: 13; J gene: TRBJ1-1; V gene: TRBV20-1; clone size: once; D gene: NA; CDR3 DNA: TGCAGTGCTAGCGTCGGTTCGAACACTGAAGCTTTCTTT; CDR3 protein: CSASVGSNTEAFF
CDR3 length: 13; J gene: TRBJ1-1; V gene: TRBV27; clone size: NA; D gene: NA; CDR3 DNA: TGTGCCAGCAGTTTATCCCCCCTACCTGAAGCTTTCTTT; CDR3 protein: CASSLSPLPEAFF
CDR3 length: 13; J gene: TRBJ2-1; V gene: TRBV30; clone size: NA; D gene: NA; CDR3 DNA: TGTGCCTGGGAGGGGACTTCCCACAATGAGCAGTTCTTC; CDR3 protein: CAWEGTSHNEQFF
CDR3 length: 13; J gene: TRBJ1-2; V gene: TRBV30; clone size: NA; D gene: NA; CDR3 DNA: TGTGCCTGGAGTGTAAGTCGGCACTATGGCTACACCTTC; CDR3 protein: CAWSVSRHYGYTF
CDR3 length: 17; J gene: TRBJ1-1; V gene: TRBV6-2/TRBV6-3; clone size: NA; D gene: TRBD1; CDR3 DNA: TGTGCCAGCAGTCCCGACAGGGGAACTCTGCGGAACACTGAAGCTTTCTTT; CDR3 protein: CASSPDRGTLRNTEAFF
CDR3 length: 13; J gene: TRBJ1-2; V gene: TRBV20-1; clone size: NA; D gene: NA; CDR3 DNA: TGCAGTGCTCCCGGGGGGGTAAACTATGGCTACACCTTC; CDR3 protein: CSAPGGVNYGYTF
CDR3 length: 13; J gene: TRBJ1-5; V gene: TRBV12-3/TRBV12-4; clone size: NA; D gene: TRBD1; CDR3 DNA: TGTGCCAGCAGGCGGACAGGAGATCAGCCCCAGCATTTT; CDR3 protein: CASRRTGDQPQHF
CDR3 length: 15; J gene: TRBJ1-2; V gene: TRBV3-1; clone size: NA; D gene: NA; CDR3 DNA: TGTGCCAGCAGCCCGGTAGGGGGGTCGGACTATGGCTACACCTTC; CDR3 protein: CASSPVGGSDYGYTF
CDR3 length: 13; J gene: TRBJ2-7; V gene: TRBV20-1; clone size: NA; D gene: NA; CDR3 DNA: TGCAGTGCTAGAGAGCTTACCTCCTACGAGCAGTACTTC; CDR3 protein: CSARELTSYEQYF
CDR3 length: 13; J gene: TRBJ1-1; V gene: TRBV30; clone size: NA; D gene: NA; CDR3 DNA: TGTGCCTGGAGTTTAGGTCATCTCACTGAAGCTTTCTTT; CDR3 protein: CAWSLGHLTEAFF
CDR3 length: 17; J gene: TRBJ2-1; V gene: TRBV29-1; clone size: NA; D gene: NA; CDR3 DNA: TGCAGCGTTGAAGACCCCCAGGACTCGATAGGTCACAATGAGCAGTTCTTC; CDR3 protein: CSVEDPQDSIGHNEQFF
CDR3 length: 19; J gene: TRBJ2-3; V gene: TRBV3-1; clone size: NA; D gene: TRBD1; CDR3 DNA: TGTGCCAGCAGCCAAGGGACAGGGGGCGATTTTTTGAGCACAGATACGCAGTATTTT; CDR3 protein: CASSQGTGGDFLSTDTQYF
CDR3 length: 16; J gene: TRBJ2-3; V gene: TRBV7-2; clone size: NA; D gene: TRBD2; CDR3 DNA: TGTGCCAGCAGCCGATCCCTAGCGGGGGGCGGGGATACGCAGTATTTT; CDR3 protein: CASSRSLAGGGDTQYF
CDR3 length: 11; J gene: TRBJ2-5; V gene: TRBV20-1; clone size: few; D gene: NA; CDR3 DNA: TGCAGTGCTACTCCTCAAGAGACCCAGTACTTC; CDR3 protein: CSATPQETQYF
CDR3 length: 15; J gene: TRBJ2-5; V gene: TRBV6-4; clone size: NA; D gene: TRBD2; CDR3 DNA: TGTGCCAGCAGTCCGACTAGCGGGGGGTTAGAGACCCAGTACTTC; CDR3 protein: CASSPTSGGLETQYF
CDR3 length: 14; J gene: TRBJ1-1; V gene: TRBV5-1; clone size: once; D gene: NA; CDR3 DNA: TGCGCCAGCAGCTTGGAGGACAGATACACTGAAGCTTTCTTT; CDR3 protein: CASSLEDRYTEAFF
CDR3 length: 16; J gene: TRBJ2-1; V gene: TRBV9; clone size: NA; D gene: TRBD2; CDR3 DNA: TGTGCCAGCAGCCCCACGGGACTAGCGGGGGGCAATGAGCAGTTCTTC; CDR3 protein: CASSPTGLAGGNEQFF
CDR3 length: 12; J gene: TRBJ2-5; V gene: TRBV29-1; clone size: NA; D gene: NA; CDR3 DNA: TGCAGCGTACACCCCCACCGGGACTCCCAGTACTTC; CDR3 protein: CSVHPHRDSQYF
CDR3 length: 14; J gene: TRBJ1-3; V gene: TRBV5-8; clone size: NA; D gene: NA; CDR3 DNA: TGTGCCAGCAGCTTGGGGCTAGCTGGAAACACCATATATTTT; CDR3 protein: CASSLGLAGNTIYF
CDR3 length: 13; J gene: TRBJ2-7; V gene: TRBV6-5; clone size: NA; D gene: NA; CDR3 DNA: TGTGCCAGCACCCAGACGGCCACCTACGAGCAGTACTTC; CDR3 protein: CASTQTATYEQYF
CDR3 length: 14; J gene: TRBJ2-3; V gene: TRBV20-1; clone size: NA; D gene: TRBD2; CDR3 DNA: TGCAGTGTACTAGCGGGACCAGGCACAGATACGCAGTATTTT; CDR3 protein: CSVLAGPGTDTQYF
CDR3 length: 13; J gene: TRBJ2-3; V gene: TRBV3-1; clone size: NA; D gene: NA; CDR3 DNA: TGTGCCAGCGGGGGGGCCCGCACAGATACGCAGTATTTT; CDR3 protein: CASGGARTDTQYF
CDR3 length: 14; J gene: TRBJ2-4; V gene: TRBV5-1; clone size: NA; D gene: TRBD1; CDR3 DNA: TGCGCCAGCAGCTTGGCACAGGGGATAAACATTCAGTACTTC; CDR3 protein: CASSLAQGINIQYF
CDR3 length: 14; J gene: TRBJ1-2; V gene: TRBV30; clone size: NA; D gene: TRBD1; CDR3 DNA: TGTGCCTGGAGTATTACACAGGGGGTGGATGGCTACACCTTC; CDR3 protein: CAWSITQGVDGYTF
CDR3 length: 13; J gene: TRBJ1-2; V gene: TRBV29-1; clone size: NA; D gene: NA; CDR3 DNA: TGCAGCGTTGAAAAGCGGGGGGACTATGGCTACACCTTC; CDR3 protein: CSVEKRGDYGYTF
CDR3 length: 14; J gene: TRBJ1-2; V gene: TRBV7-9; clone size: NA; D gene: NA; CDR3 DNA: TGTGCCAGCAGCTTCGTCCAGTTGGGCTCTGGCTACACCTTC; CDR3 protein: CASSFVQLGSGYTF
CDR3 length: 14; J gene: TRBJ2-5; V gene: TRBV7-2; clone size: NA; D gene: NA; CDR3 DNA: TGTGCCAGCAGCCCCCTGGGGGTTGCAGAGACCCAGTACTTC; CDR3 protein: CASSPLGVAETQYF
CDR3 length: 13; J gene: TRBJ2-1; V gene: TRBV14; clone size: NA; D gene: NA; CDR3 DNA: TGTGCCAGCAGCCGTGTCGGGATCAGGGAGCAGTTCTTC; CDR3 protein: CASSRVGIREQFF
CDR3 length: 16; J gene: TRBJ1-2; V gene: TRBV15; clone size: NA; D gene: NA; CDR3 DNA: TGTGCCACCAGCAGAGTGTGGGGGAACCCCAACTATGGCTACACCTTC; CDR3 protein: CATSRVWGNPNYGYTF
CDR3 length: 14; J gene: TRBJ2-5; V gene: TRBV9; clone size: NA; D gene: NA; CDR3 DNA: TGTGCCAGCAGCGTAGGTGGCCTCCAAGAGACCCAGTACTTC; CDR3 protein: CASSVGGLQETQYF
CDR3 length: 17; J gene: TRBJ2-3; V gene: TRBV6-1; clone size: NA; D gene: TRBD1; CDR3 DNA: TGTGCCAGCATCCATAGCCCGAGGACAGGGAGTGTAGATACGCAGTATTTT; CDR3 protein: CASIHSPRTGSVDTQYF
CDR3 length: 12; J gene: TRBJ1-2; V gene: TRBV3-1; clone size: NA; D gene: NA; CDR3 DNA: TGTGCCAGCGGCAGTCCGAGCTATGGCTACACCTTC; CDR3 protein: CASGSPSYGYTF
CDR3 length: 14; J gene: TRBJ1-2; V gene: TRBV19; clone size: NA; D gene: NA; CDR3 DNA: TGTGCCAGTAGTATAGCACAGGGACTCTATGGCTACACCTTC; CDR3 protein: CASSIAQGLYGYTF
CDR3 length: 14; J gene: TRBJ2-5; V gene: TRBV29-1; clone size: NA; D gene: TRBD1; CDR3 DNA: TGCAGCACCGGACAGGGGGCGAGAAAAGAGACCCAGTACTTC; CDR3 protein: CSTGQGARKETQYF
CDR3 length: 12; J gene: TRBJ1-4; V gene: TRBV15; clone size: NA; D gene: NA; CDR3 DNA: TGTGCCACCAGCAGAGAAGTGGGAAAACTGTTTTTT; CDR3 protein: CATSREVGKLFF
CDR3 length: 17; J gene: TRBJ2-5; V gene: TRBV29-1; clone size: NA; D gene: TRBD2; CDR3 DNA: TGCAGCGTTGGTGGGCTAGCGGGGGGGCGAAGGCAAGAGACCCAGTACTTC; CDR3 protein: CSVGGLAGGRRQETQYF
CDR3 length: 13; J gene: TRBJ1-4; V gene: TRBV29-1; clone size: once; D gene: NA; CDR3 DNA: TGCAGCGTCTCAGTTACAACTAATGAAAAACTGTTTTTT; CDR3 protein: CSVSVTTNEKLFF
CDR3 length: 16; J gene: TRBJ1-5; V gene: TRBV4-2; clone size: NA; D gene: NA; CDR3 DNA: TGTGCCAGCAGCCAAGTAACAGGCGACAGCAATCAGCCCCAGCATTTT; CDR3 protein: CASSQVTGDSNQPQHF
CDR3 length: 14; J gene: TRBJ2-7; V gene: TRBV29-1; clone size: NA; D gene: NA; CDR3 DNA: TGCAGCGTCGGGGACCTTCGAGGAACGGGCGAGCAGTACTTC; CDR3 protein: CSVGDLRGTGEQYF
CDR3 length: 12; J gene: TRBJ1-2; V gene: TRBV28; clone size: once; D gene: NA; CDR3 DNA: TGTGCCAGCAGCCTACTAAACTATGGCTACACCTTC; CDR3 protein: CASSLLNYGYTF